Following are 32 T cell receptor beta chains from one sample sequenced in a study of cytomegalovirus exposure and HLA in healthy donors (dated by TCRdb to 2016 to 2017). The library was produced with the immunoSEQ multiplex PCR assay. The multiplex PCR relied on a mix of 60 forward primers for TCR Vbeta segments and 13 reverse primers for TCR Jbeta segments. In TCRdb, the immuneACCESS table is reduced to in-frame sequences with V and J assigned. These tables do not hold every clone; where another copy was compared, an unresolved V gene accounts for under half, and the others remain unexplained. The sample data list about 150,000 clones, and 65% to 75% of these were observed just once. In total, the top ten clones hold approximately 3% of the sample. The specimen was PBMCs. These receptor sequences come from a man aged 18 to 29 in good health and CMV-seronegative.

The genes are TRBV10-3 and TRBJ1-3; TRBD1 matches at 10 bases. V lost 3 bases to trimming and J lost 1 base; unmatched junction nucleotides: 3. The CDR3 sequence is 16 residues long. Germline assignment: CDR1 ENHRY and CDR2 SYGVKD. The CDR3: CAISDRDRGSGNTIYF. DNA for the CDR3: TGTGCCATCAGTGACAGGGACAGGGGTTCTGGAAACACCATATATTTT.

This clone has just a few counts. The CDR3 bases are TGTGCCAGCAGCCGTCGCGACAGGTGGGCTACTAACTATGGCTACACCTTC. It codes for CASSRRDRWATNYGYTF. The genes are TRBV14 and TRBJ1-2, with TRBD1 as a possible D gene (6 bases). V lost 4 bases and J 0 bases, leaving 18 bases between the germline ends. The CDR3 is 17 residues long. Per germline, CDR1 SGHDN and CDR2 FVKESK.

The chain has TRBV23-1 and TRBJ2-7; D perhaps matches TRBD2 (5 bases). TRBV23-1 is identified as an open reading frame with a role that is uncertain. This CDR3 has 16 residues. Trimming took off 8 bases at V and 0 bases at J, with 20 bases between the two ends. In DNA form, the CDR3 reads TGCGCCAGCGTCCTTTTGGGAAGACTACTCTCCTACGAGCAGTACGTC. Protein: CASVLLGRLLSYEQYV.

This clone was found a few times. The chain recombines TRBV5-1 with TRBJ1-4; a weak D match, TRBD1 (6 bases). V was pared by 4 bases and J by 7 bases, with 17 bases between. This CDR3 contains 15 residues. In germline, CDR1 is SGHRS, CDR2 YFSETQ. As DNA, the CDR3 is TGCGCCAGCAGCCCCACGGGGGGGGCGCGTGAAAAACTGTTTTTT. This codes for CASSPTGGAREKLFF.

The chain carries TRBV30 and TRBJ1-1; 8 bases are a match to TRBD1. The CDR3 loop spans 14 amino acids. Germline-derived CDR1 and CDR2 are GTSNPN and SVGIG (reference sequence). V lost 6 bases to trimming and J lost 4 bases; unmatched junction nucleotides: 10. The CDR3 spells CACFQGAYSTEAFF. DNA of the CDR3: TGTGCCTGTTTTCAGGGGGCTTATAGCACTGAAGCTTTCTTT.

As for this clone: At one of its ends the junction is not consistent with the germline gene, which may arise from a read error. This chain joins TRBV6-4 and TRBJ2-6, with a possible D match to TRBD1 (5 bases). The CDR3 contains 15 residues. The V gene's germline CDR1 is MRHNA and CDR2 SNTAGT. CDR3 region: CASSDRGSGANGLTF. The CDR3 nucleotides are TGTGCCAGCAGTGACAGGGGATCTGGGGCCAACGGCCTGACTTTC.

This chain uses TRBV7-8 with TRBJ1-2; maybe TRBD1 (6 bases). This CDR3 has 11 amino acids. Germline V lookup: CDR1 SGHVS, CDR2 FQNEAQ. Trimming took off 11 bases at V and 8 bases at J, with 15 bases between the two ends. The CDR3 sequence is CAPPWGGGYTF. Written as DNA, the CDR3 is TGTGCCCCTCCTTGGGGGGGCGGCTACACCTTC.

The chain is built from TRBV5-4 and TRBJ1-1; possibly TRBD1 for D (5 bases). The CDR3 is 12 residues long. The germline CDR1 and CDR2 sequences are SGHNT and YYREEE (reference sequence). Trimming shortened V by 1 base and J by 11 bases, and 12 bases separated the two germline ends. The CDR3 DNA reads as TGTGCCAGCAGCTTGTTAGGGGCCTGGGCTTTCTTT. As protein: CASSLLGAWAFF.

The chain recombines TRBV19 with TRBJ1-2; 7 bases are shared with TRBD1. The V segment lost 4 bases and the J segment 5 bases; nucleotides outside the gene matches: 19. The CDR3 contains 18 residues. Per germline, CDR1 LNHDA and CDR2 SQIVND (reference sequence). Written as DNA, the CDR3 is TGTGCCAGTAGTACCCCACCTGGGCGACAGGGCGATTTATATGGCTACACCTTC. Amino acid sequence: CASSTPPGRQGDLYGYTF.

The gene calls are TRBV27 and TRBJ2-7; TRBD2 matches 11 bases. CDR1 is MNHEY and CDR2 is SMNVEV in the germline V gene (reference sequence). The CDR3 contains 15 residues. V lost 5 bases to trimming and J lost 6 bases; unmatched junction nucleotides: 9. DNA for the CDR3: TGTGCCAGCAGTCAATCCCTGACTAGCGGGGCCGAGCAGTACTTC. Encoded protein: CASSQSLTSGAEQYF.

The rearrangement uses TRBV6-6 and TRBJ1-1; D gene uncertain. This CDR3 has 14 residues. Trimming cost V 6 bases and J 6 bases, with 17 bases left between them. Germline V CDR1 and CDR2: MNHNY, SVGAGI (reference sequence). CDR3 in DNA: TGTGCCAGCAGAGAAGAGGAGGGAGGCGCTGAAGCTTTCTTT. This translates into CASREEEGGAEAFF.

This clone was seen only a few times. J is TRBJ1-2 and V is TRBV6-5; 8 bases are shared with TRBD1. V was pared by 6 bases and J by 4 bases, with 7 bases of the junction left unmatched. CDR1 MNHEY and CDR2 SVGAGI come from the germline V gene. This CDR3 contains 14 residues. CDR3 bases: TGTGCCAGCAGCCGCTTAGACAGGGGCTATGGCTACACCTTC. This encodes CASSRLDRGYGYTF.

The gene calls are TRBV6-5 and TRBJ2-1; perhaps TRBD1 as D (6 bases). Looked up from germline, CDR1 is MNHEY and CDR2 is SVGAGI. The CDR3 has 14 amino acids. V lost 4 bases to trimming and J lost 7 bases, with 14 bases between them. The CDR3 region is CASSSGEYRNEQFF. Here the CDR3 DNA reads TGTGCCAGCAGTTCAGGGGAGTATAGGAATGAGCAGTTCTTC.

The chain recombines TRBV18 with TRBJ1-2; D might be TRBD1 (6 bases). The CDR3 spans 12 residues. The germline V gene encodes CDR1 KGHSH and CDR2 LQKENI. The ends were cut back, 2 bases at V and 7 bases at J, with 8 bases in the middle. The CDR3 protein is CASSPSRGGYTF. The CDR3 nucleotides read TGTGCCAGCTCACCATCCAGGGGTGGCTACACCTTC.

This chain links TRBV2 with TRBJ2-5, with a weak D call TRBD1 (5 bases). The V end was cut by 7 bases, the J end by 5 bases, with 17 bases between. The germline CDR1 and CDR2 sequences are SNHLY and FYNNEI. This CDR3 contains 14 residues. The CDR3 DNA is TGTGCCAGCATGAGCCGATGGCAGGGCGAGACCCAGTACTTC. This gives the protein CASMSRWQGETQYF.

Only one count was recorded for this clone. The V gene is TRBV5-1, the J gene TRBJ2-3; 9 bases agree with TRBD2. V lost 6 bases, J lost 2 bases, and 10 bases stayed unmatched. The CDR3 has 16 residues. Germline CDR1 SGHRS, CDR2 YFSETQ. The CDR3 loop reads CASTPMLAGDTDTQYF. The CDR3 DNA follows: TGCGCCAGCACCCCCATGTTAGCGGGGGACACAGATACGCAGTATTTT.

This rearrangement joins TRBV7-9 to TRBJ1-1, with D perhaps TRBD1 (5 bases). CDR1 SEHNR and CDR2 FQNEAQ come from the germline V gene (reference sequence). The CDR3 contains 15 residues. V was clipped by 1 base and J by 1 base, with 10 bases between them. The CDR3 reads CASSLGRRGNTEAFF. Written as DNA, the CDR3 is TGTGCCAGCAGCTTAGGGCGAAGGGGGAACACTGAAGCTTTCTTT.

The chain recombines TRBV5-1 with TRBJ2-5, with a weak D call TRBD1 (6 bases). The CDR3 totals 13 residues. Per the germline V gene, CDR1 is SGHRS and CDR2 is YFSETQ. V gave up 4 bases and J gave up 3 bases, with 10 bases separating them. The CDR3 nucleotides read TGCGCCAGCAGCACACAGGGAAAAGAGACCCAGTACTTC. It codes for CASSTQGKETQYF.

As regards this clone: One end of the junction fails to match germline, which may point to a read error. The V call is TRBV7-9, the J call TRBJ1-4; perhaps TRBD1 as D (6 bases). Germline V gene data show CDR1 as SEHNR and CDR2 as FQNEAQ (reference sequence). The CDR3 loop spans 16 amino acids. For the CDR3, the DNA is TGTTCCAGCAGCCAAGGGGTTGCAGGGGAGGGCGAAAAACTGTTTTTT. Translation gives CSSSQGVAGEGEKLFF. The variable domain in full, with the rest retrieved from reference TRBV7-9 and TRBJ1-4, is DTGVSQNPRHKITKRGQNVTFRCDPISEHNRLYWYRQTLGQGPEFLTYFQNEAQLEKSRLLSDRFSAERPKGSFSTLEIQRTEQGDSAMYLCSSSQGVAGEGEKLFFGSGTQLSVL.

This clone was counted between two and nine times. This chain links TRBV7-9 with TRBJ1-1; the D gene is possibly TRBD1 (5 bases). The CDR3 covers 12 residues. V was trimmed by 2 bases and J by 6 bases, leaving 7 bases between them. From germline, CDR1 is SEHNR and CDR2 FQNEAQ (reference sequence). CDR3 DNA: TGTGCCAGCAGCTTATCGGGGGCTGAAGCTTTCTTT. This sequence encodes CASSLSGAEAFF.

This chain joins TRBV6-6 and TRBJ1-1; the D is unclear. The CDR3 has 16 residues. V lost 2 bases and J 0 bases, leaving 13 bases between the germline ends. Germline CDR1 MNHNY, CDR2 SVGAGI (reference sequence). CDR3 amino acids: CASSYPPDGMNTEAFF. The CDR3 DNA reads as TGTGCCAGCAGTTACCCCCCAGACGGGATGAACACTGAAGCTTTCTTT.

The J gene is TRBJ1-1, the V gene TRBV4-3; 7 positions agree with TRBD1. The CDR3 totals 13 residues. Trimming removed 1 base from V and 11 bases from J; junction bases left unmatched: 7. Germline loops: CDR1 LGHNA, CDR2 YSLEER. The CDR3 nucleotides are TGCGCCAGCAGCCAAGGCAGGGGGTATGGGGCTTTCTTT. It is translated as CASSQGRGYGAFF.

The gene calls are TRBV5-4 and TRBJ2-5; possibly TRBD2 for D (6 bases). The germline V gene has CDR1 SGHNT and CDR2 YYREEE (reference sequence). CDR3 length: 13 amino acids. Trimming removed 4 bases at V and 3 bases at J, with 10 bases between. The CDR3 reads CASSRPGEETQYF. CDR3 DNA sequence: TGTGCCAGCAGCCGTCCGGGGGAAGAGACCCAGTACTTC.

This clone was seen only a few times. V gene TRBV6-1 combines with J gene TRBJ1-2, with 9 bases matching TRBD1. CDR1 and CDR2 from the germline V gene are MNHNS and SASEGT. Germline trimming cut 6 bases from V and 1 base from J; bases unmatched to any gene: 3. The CDR3 length is 14 residues. This CDR3 reads CASSLDRGNYGYTF. CDR3 coding DNA: TGTGCCAGCAGCCTGGACAGGGGTAACTATGGCTACACCTTC.

This rearrangement joins TRBV5-1 to TRBJ2-1; 15 positions agree with TRBD2. Germline CDR1 is SGHRS and CDR2 is YFSETQ. J was trimmed by 0 bases and V by 4 bases; bases with no gene match: 8. The CDR3 contains 19 residues. The CDR3 spells CASSPGLAGGPSSYNEQFF. CDR3 bases: TGCGCCAGCAGCCCTGGACTAGCGGGGGGGCCCAGCTCCTACAATGAGCAGTTCTTC.

The V call is TRBV6-5, the J call TRBJ2-7; a weak D match, TRBD1 (5 bases). CDR1 and CDR2 from the germline V gene are MNHEY and SVGAGI. The CDR3 sequence is 16 residues long. The V gene lost 0 bases and the J gene lost 2 bases, with 14 bases spanning the gap. Written as DNA, the CDR3 is TGTGCCAGCAGTTACTCGCTCGCTGGGGCCACCTACGAGCAGTACGTC. Encoded protein: CASSYSLAGATYEQYV.

The gene calls are TRBV19 and TRBJ2-1, with D perhaps matching TRBD2 (5 bases). The CDR3 has 15 residues. V lost 7 bases to trimming and J lost 2 bases, with 15 bases between them. Germline V gene sequence: CDR1 LNHDA, CDR2 SQIVND (reference sequence). CDR3 residues: CASTLERAPYNEQFF. In DNA form, the CDR3 reads TGTGCCAGTACTCTCGAGAGGGCCCCCTACAATGAGCAGTTCTTC.

This chain links TRBV7-8 with TRBJ2-3; D is undetermined. The V gene's germline CDR1 is SGHVS and CDR2 FQNEAQ. The CDR3 runs to 14 residues. V lost 3 bases and J 1 base, leaving 8 bases between the germline ends. The CDR3 region has the DNA TGTGCCAGCAGCTTCAGACACCGCACAGATACGCAGTATTTT. Translating gives CASSFRHRTDTQYF.

The rearrangement links TRBV4-2 to TRBJ2-3; TRBD2 agrees at 13 bases. The V segment lost 0 bases and the J segment 10 bases; nucleotides outside the gene matches: 4. The CDR3 spans 15 residues. Germline CDR1 and CDR2: LGHNA and YNFKEQ. In DNA form, the CDR3 reads TGTGCCAGCAGCCAAGATACTAGCGGGGGGGGTTCGCAGTATTTT. Its protein product is CASSQDTSGGGSQYF.

Comments on this clone: One junction end disagrees with the germline gene, perhaps due to a read error. The genes are TRBV7-9 and TRBJ1-2, with D perhaps TRBD1 (5 bases). The germline gives CDR1 SEHNR, CDR2 FQNEAQ (reference sequence). CDR3 length: 16 amino acids. CDR3 region: CSSRPPGNQINYGYTF. The CDR3 DNA reads TGTTCCAGCAGGCCCCCAGGGAACCAAATTAACTATGGCTACACCTTC.

The rearrangement uses TRBV7-2 and TRBJ1-1; D not resolved. The V end was cut by 5 bases, the J end by 5 bases, with 9 bases between. Per the germline V gene, CDR1 is SGHTA and CDR2 is FQGNSA. This CDR3 is 12 amino acids long. This CDR3 reads CASSPSRTEAFF. CDR3 DNA: TGTGCCAGCAGCCCCTCCAGGACTGAAGCTTTCTTT.

The chain uses TRBV27 and TRBJ1-1; D perhaps matches TRBD1 (5 bases). Germline lookup yields CDR1 MNHEY and CDR2 SMNVEV (reference sequence). The CDR3 is 13 residues long. The V gene lost 5 bases and the J gene lost 5 bases, with 12 bases spanning the gap. The CDR3 loop reads CASSTDRGTEAFF. The CDR3 coding sequence is TGTGCCAGCAGTACAGACCGGGGGACTGAAGCTTTCTTT.